These 18 T cell receptor beta chains originate from one sample sequenced in a study of shared clonotypes between healthy human individuals. TCRdb keeps only in-frame clones here, not all; method: immunoSEQ multiplex PCR. The sample has about 990,000 clones; about 84% are singletons. The specimen sequenced was memory CD4+ T cells from PBMCs. Subset of the sample: CD45RA-negative fraction. The receptors here all came from a man in his late teens or twenties in good health. Some clones in this sample may be carry-over from other donors' samples.

This sequence joins TRBV7-6 and TRBJ1-4, with 8 bases lining up with TRBD1. Germline-derived CDR1 and CDR2 are SGHVS and FNYEAQ. The length of the CDR3 is 14 residues. Germline trimming cut 3 bases from V and 6 bases from J; bases unmatched to any gene: 3. CDR3 DNA: TGTGCCAGCAGCTTGCAACAGGGGGATGAAAAACTGTTTTTT. Its protein is CASSLQQGDEKLFF.

The chain links TRBV11-2 to TRBJ2-7, with no clear D. Germline assignment: CDR1 SGHAT and CDR2 FQNNGV. The CDR3 totals 12 residues. Between the trimmed V and J ends, which lost 1 base and 3 bases, there was a span of 4 bases. The CDR3 spells CASSLALYEQYF. CDR3 coding DNA: TGTGCCAGCAGCTTAGCGCTCTACGAGCAGTACTTC.

J is TRBJ2-1 and V is TRBV29-1; TRBD1 might be the D (5 bases). The germline V and J ends were trimmed by 5 bases and 4 bases, with 9 bases remaining between them. From germline, CDR1 is SQVTM and CDR2 ANQGSEA. The CDR3 runs to 12 residues. The chain's CDR3 is CSVFQGYNEQFF. DNA of the CDR3: TGCAGCGTTTTCCAGGGTTACAATGAGCAGTTCTTC.

Notes on this clone: This likely came from a read error, as a far larger clone is one base away. The rearrangement joins TRBV6-6 to TRBJ2-5; maybe TRBD1 (6 bases). Trimming left V 6 bases short and J 1 base short, with 9 bases between. The CDR3 contains 13 residues. Germline V gene data show CDR1 as MNHNY and CDR2 as SVGAGI (reference sequence). CDR3 nucleotide sequence: TGTGCCAGCAGCCGACAGGCCCAAGAGACCCAGTACTTC. The encoded protein is CASSRQAQETQYF.

This chain links TRBV9 with TRBJ2-7; 7 bases align to TRBD1. The V gene's germline CDR1 is SGDLS and CDR2 YYNGEE. V lost 4 bases and J lost 12; bases outside the gene matches: 13. CDR3 length equals 13 residues. CDR3 sequence: CASSTGYRGNLYF. For the CDR3, the DNA is TGTGCCAGCAGCACCGGATACAGGGGAAACCTGTACTTC.

CDR3 sequence reads: CASSFMVAGPASSNQPQHF. In DNA, the CDR3 is TGTGCCAGCAGTTTTATGGTCGCTGGGCCCGCCTCAAGCAATCAGCCCCAGCATTTT. V usage is TRBV28 and J usage is TRBJ1-5; D is uncertain. V lost 3 bases and J 1 base, leaving 22 bases between the germline ends. The V gene's germline CDR1 is MDHEN and CDR2 SYDVKM. This CDR3 spans 19 amino acids.

This clone was recorded a few times. This sequence joins TRBV13 and TRBJ1-1; D unresolved. V lost 4 bases and J 6 bases, leaving 15 bases between the germline ends. CDR1 and CDR2 from the germline V gene are PRHDT and FYEKMQ (reference sequence). This CDR3 spans 14 amino acids. The CDR3 loop reads CASSSAGRVPEAFF. The CDR3 nucleotides read TGTGCCAGCAGCTCGGCCGGGAGGGTTCCTGAAGCTTTCTTT.

For this clone: A far larger clone differs by one base, so this is likely a read error. J is TRBJ1-1 and V is TRBV4-1; perhaps TRBD1 as D (6 bases). The germline V gene has CDR1 MGHRA and CDR2 YSYEKL. CDR3 size: 15 residues. CDR3 nucleotides: TGCGCCGGCAGCCGCCGGGGGGGCTCGAACACTGAAGCTTTCTTT. Protein: CAGSRRGGSNTEAFF.

The chain combines TRBV7-3 with TRBJ1-3; D remains unclear. This CDR3 contains 15 residues. From germline, CDR1 is SGHTA and CDR2 FQGTGA. With 2 bases removed from V and 0 bases from J, the gap between germline ends came to 8 bases. This chain's CDR3 is CASSLGQASGNTIYF. In DNA form, the CDR3 reads TGTGCCAGCAGCTTAGGGCAGGCCTCTGGAAACACCATATATTTT.

Comments on this clone: The sample carries other DNA sequences with the same CDR3. The gene calls are TRBV28 and TRBJ1-2; 7 bases map to TRBD1. Trimming removed 5 bases from V and 8 bases from J; junction bases left unmatched: 5. There are 12 residues in the CDR3. Germline values: CDR1 MDHEN, CDR2 SYDVKM. The CDR3 region is CASSRQGYGYTF. In DNA, the CDR3 is TGTGCCAGCAGTCGACAGGGTTACGGCTACACCTTC.

Only one count was recorded for this clone. The rearrangement joins TRBV29-1 to TRBJ2-5; 7 nucleotides agree with TRBD2. This CDR3 spans 12 amino acids. Looked up from germline, CDR1 is SQVTM and CDR2 is ANQGSEA. With V trimmed by 4 bases and J by 1 base, 0 bases remained unmatched. The CDR3 DNA sequence: TGCAGCGTTGGGGGGGGCCAAGAGACCCAGTACTTC. It translates to CSVGGGQETQYF.

The chain joins TRBV18 to TRBJ2-1, with TRBD2 identical over 10 bases. V lost 2 bases to trimming and J lost 2 bases; unmatched junction nucleotides: 3. Germline CDR1 and CDR2: KGHSH and LQKENI. This CDR3 region has 16 residues. The CDR3 DNA sequence: TGTGCCAGCTCACCAGTAACTAGCGGGGCCTACAATGAGCAGTTCTTC. Translated: CASSPVTSGAYNEQFF.

The chain employs TRBV18 and TRBJ2-1, with TRBD2 matching 11 bases. Germline V gene lookup returns CDR1 KGHSH and CDR2 LQKENI. The CDR3 covers 18 residues. J was trimmed by 8 bases and V by 4 bases; bases with no gene match: 16. CDR3 region: CASSLYTSGSGSRDEQFF. The CDR3 DNA reads as TGTGCCAGCTCACTGTATACTAGCGGGAGTGGATCAAGGGATGAGCAGTTCTTC.

In regard to this clone: This sample also contains other DNA sequences that code for the same CDR3. The rearrangement joins TRBV28 to TRBJ2-2; D is ambiguous. The CDR3 runs 13 residues. The germline V gene encodes CDR1 MDHEN and CDR2 SYDVKM. V lost 4 bases to trimming and J lost 0 bases, with 3 bases between them. As DNA, the CDR3 is TGTGCCAGCAGTTACTCGAACACCGGGGAGCTGTTTTTT. Protein sequence: CASSYSNTGELFF.

The V gene is TRBV10-3, the J gene TRBJ2-5; D remains unclear. The DNA end is more similar to TRBJ2-7, so the J call may be wrong. This CDR3 contains 12 residues. Germline V CDR1 and CDR2: ENHRY, SYGVKD. The CDR3: CAISAFSDEQYF. For the CDR3, the DNA is TGTGCCATCAGCGCATTTTCGGACGAGCAGTACTTC.

The chain couples TRBV28 to TRBJ2-5; D remains ambiguous. The CDR3 extends over 14 amino acids. V shed 2 bases and J shed 2 bases, with 9 bases lying between them. Germline lookup yields CDR1 MDHEN and CDR2 SYDVKM. The chain's CDR3 is CASSLGSAQETQYF. As DNA, the CDR3 is TGTGCCAGCAGTTTAGGGTCAGCTCAAGAGACCCAGTACTTC.

With respect to this clone: Within the sample, other DNA sequences also encode this same CDR3. The CDR3 is CASSIPQGSYGYTF. CDR3 nucleotide sequence: TGTGCCAGTAGTATTCCGCAGGGCTCCTATGGCTACACCTTC. The genes are TRBV19 and TRBJ1-2; a possible D gene is TRBD1 (5 bases). The ends were cut back, 3 bases at V and 4 bases at J, with 12 bases in the middle. This CDR3 is 14 amino acids long. Germline CDR1 is LNHDA and CDR2 is SQIVND (reference sequence).

The chain recombines TRBV19 with TRBJ1-1; D is unresolved. The germline V gene encodes CDR1 LNHDA and CDR2 SQIVND (reference sequence). The CDR3 contains 12 residues. V was trimmed by 10 bases and J by 0 bases, leaving 9 bases between them. Written as DNA, the CDR3 is TGTGCCACCCAGGAAATGAACACTGAAGCTTTCTTT. Translation: CATQEMNTEAFF.